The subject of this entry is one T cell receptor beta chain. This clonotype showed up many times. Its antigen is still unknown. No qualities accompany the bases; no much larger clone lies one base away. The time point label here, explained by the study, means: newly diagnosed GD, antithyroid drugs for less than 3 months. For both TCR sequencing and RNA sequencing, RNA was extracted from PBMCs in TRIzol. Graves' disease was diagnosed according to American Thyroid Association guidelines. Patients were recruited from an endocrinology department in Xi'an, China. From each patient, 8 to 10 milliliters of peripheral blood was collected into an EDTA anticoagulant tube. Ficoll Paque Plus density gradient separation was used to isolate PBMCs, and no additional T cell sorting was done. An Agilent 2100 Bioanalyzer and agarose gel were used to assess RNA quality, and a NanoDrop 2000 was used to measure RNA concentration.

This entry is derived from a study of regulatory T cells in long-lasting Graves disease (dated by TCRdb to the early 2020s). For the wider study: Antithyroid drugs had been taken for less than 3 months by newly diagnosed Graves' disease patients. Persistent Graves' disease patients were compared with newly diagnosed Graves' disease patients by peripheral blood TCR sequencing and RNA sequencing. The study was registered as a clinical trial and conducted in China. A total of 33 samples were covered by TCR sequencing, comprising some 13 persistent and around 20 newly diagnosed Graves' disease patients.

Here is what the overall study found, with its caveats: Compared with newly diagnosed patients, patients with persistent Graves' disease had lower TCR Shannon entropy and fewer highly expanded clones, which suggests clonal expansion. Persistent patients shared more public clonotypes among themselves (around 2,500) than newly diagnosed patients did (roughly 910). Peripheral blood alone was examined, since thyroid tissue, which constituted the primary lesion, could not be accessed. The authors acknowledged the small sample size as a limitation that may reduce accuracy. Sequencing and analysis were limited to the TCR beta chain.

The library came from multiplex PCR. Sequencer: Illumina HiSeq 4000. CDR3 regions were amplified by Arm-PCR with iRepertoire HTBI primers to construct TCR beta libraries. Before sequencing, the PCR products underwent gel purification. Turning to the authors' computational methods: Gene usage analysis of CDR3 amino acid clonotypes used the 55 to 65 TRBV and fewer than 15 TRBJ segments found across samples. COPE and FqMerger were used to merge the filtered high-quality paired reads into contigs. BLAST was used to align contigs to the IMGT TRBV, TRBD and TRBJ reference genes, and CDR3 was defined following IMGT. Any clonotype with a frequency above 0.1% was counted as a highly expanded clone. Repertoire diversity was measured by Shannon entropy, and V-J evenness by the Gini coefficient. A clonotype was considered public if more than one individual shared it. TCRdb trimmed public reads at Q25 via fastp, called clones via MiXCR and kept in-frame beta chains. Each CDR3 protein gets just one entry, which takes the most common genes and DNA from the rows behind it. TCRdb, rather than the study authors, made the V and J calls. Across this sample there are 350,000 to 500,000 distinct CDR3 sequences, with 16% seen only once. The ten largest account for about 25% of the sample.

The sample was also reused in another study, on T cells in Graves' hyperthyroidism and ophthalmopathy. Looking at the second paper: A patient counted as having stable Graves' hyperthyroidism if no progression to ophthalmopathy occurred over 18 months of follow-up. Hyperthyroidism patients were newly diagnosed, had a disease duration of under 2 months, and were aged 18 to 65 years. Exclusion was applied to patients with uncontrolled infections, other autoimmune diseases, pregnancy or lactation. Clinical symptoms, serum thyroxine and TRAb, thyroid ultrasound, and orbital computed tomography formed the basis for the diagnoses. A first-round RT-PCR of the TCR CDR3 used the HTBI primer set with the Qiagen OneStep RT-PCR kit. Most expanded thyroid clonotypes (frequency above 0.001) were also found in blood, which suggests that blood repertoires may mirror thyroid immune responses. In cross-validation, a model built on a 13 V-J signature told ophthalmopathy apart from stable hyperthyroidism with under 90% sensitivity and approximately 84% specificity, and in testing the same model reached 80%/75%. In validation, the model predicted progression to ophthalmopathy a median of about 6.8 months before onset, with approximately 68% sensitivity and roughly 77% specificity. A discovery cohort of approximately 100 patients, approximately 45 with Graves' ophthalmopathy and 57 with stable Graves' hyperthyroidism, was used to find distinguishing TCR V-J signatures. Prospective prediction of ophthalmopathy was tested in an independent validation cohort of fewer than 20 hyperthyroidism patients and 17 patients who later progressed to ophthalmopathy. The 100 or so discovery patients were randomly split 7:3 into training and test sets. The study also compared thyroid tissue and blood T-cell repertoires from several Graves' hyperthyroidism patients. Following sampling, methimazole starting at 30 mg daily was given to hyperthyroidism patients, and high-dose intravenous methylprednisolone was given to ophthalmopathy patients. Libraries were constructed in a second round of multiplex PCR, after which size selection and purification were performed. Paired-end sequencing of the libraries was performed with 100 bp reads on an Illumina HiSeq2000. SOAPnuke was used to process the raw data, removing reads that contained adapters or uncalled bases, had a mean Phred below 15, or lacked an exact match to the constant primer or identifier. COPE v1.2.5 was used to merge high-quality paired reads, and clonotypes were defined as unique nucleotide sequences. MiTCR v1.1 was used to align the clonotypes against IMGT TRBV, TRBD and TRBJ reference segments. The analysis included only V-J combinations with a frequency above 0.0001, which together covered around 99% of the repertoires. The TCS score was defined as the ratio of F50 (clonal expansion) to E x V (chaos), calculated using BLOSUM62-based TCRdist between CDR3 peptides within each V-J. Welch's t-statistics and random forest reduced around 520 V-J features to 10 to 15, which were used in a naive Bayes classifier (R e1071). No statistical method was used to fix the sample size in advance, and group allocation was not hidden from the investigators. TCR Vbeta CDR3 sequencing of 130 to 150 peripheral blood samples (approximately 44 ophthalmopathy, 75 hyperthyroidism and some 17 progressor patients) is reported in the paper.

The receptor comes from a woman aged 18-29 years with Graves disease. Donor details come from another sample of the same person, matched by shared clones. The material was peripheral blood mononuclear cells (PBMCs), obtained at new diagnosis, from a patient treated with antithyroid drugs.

The CDR3: CASSLNTGTISNQPQHF. The nucleotides read TGTGCCAGCAGCCTCAACACAGGGACTATTAGCAATCAGCCCCAGCATTTT. This receptor chain uses TRBV3-1 and TRBJ1-5; tentative D gene TRBD1, with 6 bases matching. V is pared back by 4 bases and J by 0 bases, with 16 bases lying between the germline termini. The CDR3 runs 17 amino acids, cysteine and phenylalanine included. The only DNA kept is the CDR3, 51 bases in frame from the first base. CDR1 and CDR2 are read off the germline V gene (reference sequence) as LGHDT and YNNKEL. With all but the CDR3 taken from the reference TRBV3-1 and TRBJ1-5 genes, the full variable domain is: DTAVSQTPKYLVTQMGNDKSIKCEQNLGHDTMYWYKQDSKKFLKIMFSYNNKELIINETVPNRFSPKSPDKAHLNLHINSLELGDSAVYFCASSLNTGTISNQPQHFGDGTRLSIL.